The sample holds a few counts of the clone carrying this TCR beta chain. Its antigen remains unidentified. This entry comes from a study of early T cells in non-severe SARS-CoV-2 infection. At the level of the study: RNA in bulk from unsorted whole blood was sequenced, and chains were unpaired.

General observations from the study: VDJdb matching favored anti-spike CD8 responses, missing private and CD4 specificities.

Germline CDR1 MGHRA, CDR2 YSYEKL. V dropped 1 base and J dropped 0 bases, with 13 bases sitting between them. This CDR3 spans 17 amino acids. MiXCR, run by TCRdb on the 5' RACE reads, gives a single entry per CDR3 protein. The repertoire consists of some 100,000 distinct CDR3 sequences, with roughly 14% occurring once and the leading ten covering 0.45% to 0.75%. The sequenced sample was whole blood. The chain uses TRBV4-1 and TRBJ1-3; maybe TRBD1 (6 bases). This TCR derives from an adult who was a healthcare worker with PCR-confirmed SARS-CoV-2 infection or an uninfected control (not recorded which). The CDR3 bases are TGCGCCAGCAGCCAAGGCCAGGGGAGCGGCTCTGGAAACACCATATATTTT. Residues: CASSQGQGSGSGNTIYF.